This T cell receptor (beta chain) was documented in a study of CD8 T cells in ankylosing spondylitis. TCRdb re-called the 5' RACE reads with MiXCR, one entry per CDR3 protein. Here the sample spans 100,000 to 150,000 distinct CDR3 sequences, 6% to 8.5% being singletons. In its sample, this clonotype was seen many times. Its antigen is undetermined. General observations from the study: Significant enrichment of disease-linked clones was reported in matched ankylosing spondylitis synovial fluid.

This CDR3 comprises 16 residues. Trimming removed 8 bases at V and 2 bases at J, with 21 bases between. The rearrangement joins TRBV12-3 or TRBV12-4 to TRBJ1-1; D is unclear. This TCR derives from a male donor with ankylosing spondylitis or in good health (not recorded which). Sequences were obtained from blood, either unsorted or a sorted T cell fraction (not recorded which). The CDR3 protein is CASLLFRDPLNTEAFF. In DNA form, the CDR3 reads TGTGCCAGCCTTTTGTTCCGAGACCCTTTAAACACTGAAGCTTTCTTT.